The 19 T cell receptor beta chains below all came from one sample that was sequenced in a study of a mutant IDH1 vaccine in newly diagnosed glioma. Time point noted: week 11, during vaccination. With topical imiquimod, each dose of the vaccine consisted of 300 ug of mutant IDH1 20-mer peptide. The table came from immunoSEQ multiplex PCR; TCRdb's copy has only in-frame clones and leaves some out. The top ten hold approximately 6.1% of the sample, which has approximately 61,000 clones, about 80% seen once. These receptors lack a known antigen. This specimen was PBMCs, taken from a glioma patient whose treatment included an IDH1 peptide vaccine. The receptors were sampled from a man aged 45-65 years with glioma.

The chain employs TRBV7-2 and TRBJ2-7; D call uncertain. The CDR3 totals 16 residues. Trimming pared 2 bases from V and 2 bases from J, leaving 16 bases between. Per the germline V gene, CDR1 is SGHTA and CDR2 is FQGNSA. The CDR3 bases are TGTGCCAGCAGCTTATACCCGGGCAGTGAGGCCTACGAGCAGTACTTC. Protein sequence: CASSLYPGSEAYEQYF.

In its sample, this clone was seen once. The V gene is TRBV5-1, the J gene TRBJ2-3; 13 bases agree with TRBD2. From germline, CDR1 is SGHRS and CDR2 YFSETQ. This CDR3 comprises 15 residues. V was pared by 3 bases and J by 3 bases, with 1 base of the junction left unmatched. The CDR3 DNA is TGCGCCAGCAGCTCGGGACTAGCGGGAACAGATACGCAGTATTTT. Translation: CASSSGLAGTDTQYF.

The chain recombines TRBV14 with TRBJ1-1; possibly TRBD1 for D (5 bases). The CDR3 contains 16 residues. V was clipped by 3 bases and J by 1 base, with 15 bases between them. The germline V gene has CDR1 SGHDN and CDR2 FVKESK. The CDR3 DNA is TGTGCCAGCAGCCAGGGGTGGGGCTCCCAGAACACTGAAGCTTTCTTT. Translation: CASSQGWGSQNTEAFF.

The chain links TRBV5-1 to TRBJ2-1; no reliable D call. This CDR3 region has 15 residues. V lost 0 bases, J lost 0 bases, and 7 bases lay in between. Germline-derived CDR1 and CDR2 are SGHRS and YFSETQ. The CDR3 spells CASSLEQSSYNEQFF. The CDR3 nucleotides read TGCGCCAGCAGCTTGGAACAGAGCTCCTACAATGAGCAGTTCTTC.

The chain has TRBV6-5 and TRBJ1-2, with TRBD1 identical over 11 bases. Trimming removed 8 bases from V and 7 bases from J; junction bases left unmatched: 0. The germline V gene has CDR1 MNHEY and CDR2 SVGAGI. The CDR3 spans 11 residues. The CDR3 loop reads CASGQGAGYTF. The CDR3 DNA sequence: TGTGCCAGCGGACAGGGGGCTGGCTACACCTTC.

The J gene is TRBJ1-2, the V gene TRBV6-4; D unclear. V shed 6 bases and J shed 4 bases, with 18 bases lying between them. The CDR3 has 15 amino acids. Germline-derived CDR1 and CDR2 are MRHNA and SNTAGT. CDR3 amino acids: CASRTDERFRYGYTF. CDR3 DNA sequence: TGTGCCAGCAGGACCGATGAAAGGTTCCGCTATGGCTACACCTTC.

This rearrangement joins TRBV6-1 to TRBJ2-3; D remains ambiguous. The CDR3 length is 16 residues. The V end lost 2 bases, the J end lost 0 bases, and 12 bases lay between the germline ends. Germline CDR1 and CDR2: MNHNS and SASEGT. In DNA form, the CDR3 reads TGTGCCAGCAGTGAACTGGGGTCCGTTAGCACAGATACGCAGTATTTT. It codes for CASSELGSVSTDTQYF.

The gene calls are TRBV7-3 and TRBJ2-2, with TRBD1 identical over 11 bases. This CDR3 is 15 amino acids long. The ends lost 6 bases at V and 4 bases at J; junction bases unmatched: 4. Germline values: CDR1 SGHTA, CDR2 FQGTGA. The CDR3 sequence is CASSYGQGATGELFF. As DNA, the CDR3 is TGTGCCAGCAGTTACGGACAGGGGGCCACCGGGGAGCTGTTTTTT.

V and J are TRBV4-2 and TRBJ1-4; D remains ambiguous. Trimming removed 1 base from V and 3 bases from J, with 3 bases in between. The CDR3 has 13 amino acids. Germline lookup yields CDR1 LGHNA and CDR2 YNFKEQ. This chain's CDR3 is CASSQGPNEKLFF. For the CDR3, the DNA is TGTGCCAGCAGCCAAGGCCCTAATGAAAAACTGTTTTTT.

This chain uses TRBV6-5 with TRBJ2-1; D is uncertain. Per germline, CDR1 MNHEY and CDR2 SVGAGI. This CDR3 has 12 amino acids. The ends were cut back, 6 bases at V and 10 bases at J, with 13 bases in the middle. The CDR3, as DNA: TGTGCCAGCAGAGGTGGTTTTGGGGAGCAGTTCTTC. This encodes CASRGGFGEQFF.

A few counts support this clone. The chain links TRBV6-5 to TRBJ1-1; D is unclear. The CDR3 extends over 12 amino acids. CDR1 MNHEY and CDR2 SVGAGI come from the germline V gene. V shed 5 bases and J shed 5 bases, with 9 bases lying between them. CDR3 nucleotide sequence: TGTGCCAGCAGTAACCCCGGGACTGAAGCTTTCTTT. Protein product: CASSNPGTEAFF.

This clone was detected a few times. The chain has TRBV12-5 and TRBJ1-1; possibly TRBD1 for D (5 bases). Germline lookup yields CDR1 LGHNT and CDR2 FRNRAP. The ends were cut back, 1 base at V and 11 bases at J, with 11 bases in the middle. This CDR3 spans 12 amino acids. This CDR3 is CASGLEGSGAFF. CDR3 DNA sequence: TGTGCTAGTGGTTTGGAGGGGTCCGGGGCTTTCTTT.

This clone is labeled medium-sized (0.01 to 0.1%). V gene TRBV27 combines with J gene TRBJ2-2; the match to TRBD1 covers 10 bases. Per germline, CDR1 MNHEY and CDR2 SMNVEV (reference sequence). Losses at the gene ends were 8 bases for V and 7 bases for J; bases not matched to a gene: 1. The CDR3 is 12 amino acids. The CDR3 is CASWDRGGELFF. CDR3 bases: TGTGCCAGCTGGGACAGGGGCGGGGAGCTGTTTTTT.

The V gene is TRBV2, the J gene TRBJ1-4; D remains unclear. CDR1 SNHLY and CDR2 FYNNEI come from the germline V gene. Trimming left V 5 bases short and J 0 bases short, with 19 bases between. The CDR3 runs 18 residues. CDR3 DNA sequence: TGTGCCAGCAGTCGGAGCAGGCCAGCTTCTGCAACTAATGAAAAACTGTTTTTT. Protein: CASSRSRPASATNEKLFF.

This chain connects TRBV4-3 to TRBJ2-7; 7 nucleotides agree with TRBD2. Germline assignment: CDR1 LGHNA and CDR2 YSLEER. The CDR3 is 16 amino acids. Germline trimming cut 0 bases from V and 0 bases from J; bases unmatched to any gene: 5. The CDR3 region has the DNA TGCGCCAGCAGCCAAGATGTGGGGGGGAGCTCCTACGAGCAGTACTTC. Encoded protein: CASSQDVGGSSYEQYF.

Only a few counts were recorded for this clone. V is TRBV2 and J is TRBJ1-5, with D possibly being TRBD1 (5 bases). The CDR3 runs to 13 residues. Germline CDR1 SNHLY, CDR2 FYNNEI. Trimming stripped 7 bases from V and 9 bases from J, with 16 bases between. CDR3 loop: CASKRDGEGPQHF. In DNA form, the CDR3 reads TGTGCCAGCAAGAGGGACGGCGAGGGGCCCCAGCATTTT.

This clone was detected only a few times. The chain joins TRBV6-5 to TRBJ1-1, with no clear D. The V gene lost 2 bases and the J gene lost 0 bases, with 10 bases spanning the gap. There are 15 residues in the CDR3. Germline CDR1 and CDR2: MNHEY and SVGAGI. CDR3 amino acids: CASSYGGQMNTEAFF. DNA of the CDR3: TGTGCCAGCAGTTACGGTGGTCAGATGAACACTGAAGCTTTCTTT.

This chain connects TRBV19 to TRBJ2-1; D possibly corresponds to TRBD2 (5 bases). Trimming pared 4 bases from V and 4 bases from J, leaving 17 bases between. The CDR3 loop spans 16 amino acids. Germline V gives CDR1 LNHDA, CDR2 SQIVND (reference sequence). The CDR3 coding sequence is TGTGCCAGTAGTACCCGGACTTCCCTGCAGTACAATGAGCAGTTCTTC. This sequence encodes CASSTRTSLQYNEQFF.

The chain is built from TRBV6-5 and TRBJ2-5, with 9 bases fitting TRBD2. The DNA end lines up better with TRBJ2-7; the J call may be wrong. This CDR3 is built from 15 residues. The germline V gene encodes CDR1 MNHEY and CDR2 SVGAGI. CDR3: CASSYVAGASYEQYF. The DNA for the CDR3 is TGTGCCAGCAGTTACGTAGCGGGAGCTTCCTACGAGCAGTACTTC.